A selection of T cell receptor beta chains follows, all from one sample in a study of T cells in Graves' hyperthyroidism and ophthalmopathy. Each CDR3 protein is one row after TCRdb ran MiXCR on the multiplex PCR reads. Altogether about 510,000 distinct CDR3 sequences are present, 46% being singletons, with the ten largest covering about 40%. Specimen: peripheral blood or thyroid tissue (not recorded which). The origin of the receptors is an adult woman with Graves' disease, either hyperthyroidism or ophthalmopathy (not recorded which). Both conserved end residues are trimmed from each CDR3. The D gene is left open where the match is weak. Size is stated for part of the rows, as once, few or many counts, or as a class when the clone is expanded.

TRBJ1-5 TRBV2 few NA ASTKSSIQPQH
TRBJ2-7 TRBV10-3 once TRBD2 AISDGLAGGPGEQY
TRBJ2-5 TRBV7-8 NA NA ASSLGISRQETQY
TRBJ2-7 TRBV20-1 NA NA SVGSGLYEQY
NA TRBV7-8 NA NA ASSLVRAGRTRNEQF
TRBJ2-7 TRBV10-1 NA TRBD2 ASSPSSGRNEQY
TRBJ1-4 TRBV19 once NA ASRLGQSLMLELF
TRBJ2-5 TRBV12-3/TRBV12-4 many NA ASGGFQETQY
TRBJ1-4 TRBV7-9 NA NA ASSTFTDPNEKLF
TRBJ1-6 TRBV19 NA NA ASSRGQRHSPLH
TRBJ2-7 TRBV9 NA TRBD1 ASSKGTAAYEQY
TRBJ2-7 TRBV20-1 few NA SARGRAGHEQY
TRBJ1-5 TRBV5-4 many NA ASSLGPDQPQH
TRBJ2-6 TRBV12-3/TRBV12-4 NA NA ASSYGESGANVLT
TRBJ1-1 TRBV6-6 many TRBD1 ASSTRQGMNTEAF
TRBJ2-7 TRBV5-1 NA TRBD2 ASSLWSGRAGYEQY
TRBJ2-5 TRBV5-1 once NA ASSLTGDQETQY
TRBJ1-2 TRBV7-3 many NA ASSLDGLHGYT
TRBJ1-5 TRBV6-2/TRBV6-3 few NA ASSPPGHSLTVNQPQH
TRBJ2-6 TRBV11-2 NA NA ASSPEAGLGSSGANVLT
TRBJ1-1 TRBV7-9 NA TRBD1 ASSPGTGTPNTEAF
TRBJ2-7 TRBV29-1 NA NA SATDRAYEQY
TRBJ1-1 TRBV7-2 NA NA ASGSGGAEAF
TRBJ2-7 TRBV15 few TRBD1 ATSREQGSDEQY
TRBJ1-1 TRBV20-1 NA NA GARPGTANTETF
TRBJ1-1 TRBV12-3/TRBV12-4 many TRBD1 ASSLQTGGTEAF
TRBJ2-1 TRBV25-1 NA TRBD1 ASSEYARGQGEGEQF
TRBJ1-5 TRBV20-1 NA NA SARSAIQALNQPQH
TRBJ2-5 TRBV5-1 NA NA ASSLPDQETQY
TRBJ2-7 TRBV7-8 many TRBD2 ASSPWTSGTYEQY
TRBJ2-5 TRBV12-3/TRBV12-4 many TRBD2 ASSLILAGTQY
TRBJ1-2 TRBV6-1 NA NA ASSEGPGVGYGYT
TRBJ1-2 TRBV11-2 many NA ASSQTSWGYT
TRBJ1-4 TRBV6-5 NA TRBD1 ASSPGTGGKLF
TRBJ2-5 TRBV10-1 NA TRBD2 ASSEASGIEETQY
TRBJ2-2 TRBV12-3/TRBV12-4 NA NA ASSLLQANTGELF
TRBJ2-5 TRBV29-1 few NA SVEDTGKQETQY
TRBJ1-5 TRBV19 few NA ASSMILILHSNQPQH
TRBJ1-1 TRBV6-6 NA NA ASSSPGESGTEAF
TRBJ1-4 TRBV6-1 many NA ASRSGNEKLF
TRBJ2-7 TRBV29-1 NA NA SVVPGNSYEQY
TRBJ2-7 TRBV9 NA TRBD2 ASSGTSGTGIYLTYEQY
TRBJ2-5 TRBV20-1 NA TRBD2 SAVSGRTAQETQY
TRBJ1-3 TRBV7-2 many TRBD1 ASSPEGGGTIY
TRBJ2-7 TRBV7-9 NA NA ASSLVGQHYEQY
TRBJ2-7 TRBV10-3 NA NA AISEQVDPYEQY
TRBJ1-2 TRBV2 NA TRBD1 ASSAQGAGDYGYT
TRBJ1-1 TRBV29-1 many TRBD1 SVKYRGDTEAF
TRBJ1-5 TRBV5-8 many NA ASSLGVNDDQPQH
TRBJ1-5 TRBV24-1 NA TRBD1 ATSDSDRGRGDQPQH